These 2 T cell receptor beta chains were all obtained from the same sample, sequenced in a study of T cell responses to AZD1222 COVID-19 vaccine. Data came from immunoSEQ multiplex PCR; TCRdb stores just in-frame clones and leaves some out. The sample has about 120,000 clones; just over 90% are singletons. This specimen was peripheral blood, taken 28 days after the second AZD1222 dose. These receptors came from an adult who received the AZD1222 COVID-19 vaccine.

The V call is TRBV27, the J call TRBJ2-2; 8 positions match TRBD1. V gave up 5 bases and J gave up 4 bases; unmatched junction bases: 9. CDR1 is MNHEY, CDR2 SMNVEV, per germline (reference sequence). The CDR3 is 16 residues long. The CDR3 reads CASSLDRATRTGELFF. In nucleotides, the CDR3 is TGTGCCAGCAGTCTGGACAGGGCTACGCGCACCGGGGAGCTGTTTTTT.

The chain combines TRBV24-1 with TRBJ2-7; D is perhaps TRBD1 or TRBD2 (5 bases each). Trimming removed 3 bases from V and 10 bases from J, with 12 bases in between. Germline-derived CDR1 and CDR2 are KGHDR and SFDVKD. This CDR3 spans 12 amino acids. DNA for the CDR3: TGTGCCACCAGTGATCGGGGCTCCCGACAGTACTTC. The encoded protein is CATSDRGSRQYF.